This T cell receptor beta chain originates from a study of human T cells and chemical hapten exposure. Study as a whole: Alopecia areata, totalis and universalis patients, mostly female, were included.

The CDR3 is 15 amino acids. Germline-derived CDR1 and CDR2 are MNHEY and SVGAGI. Deletions cut 7 bases from V and 5 bases from J, with 15 bases between. TCRdb reanalysed the RACE reads using MiXCR and keeps one entry per CDR3 protein. This table holds approximately 74,000 distinct CDR3 sequences, approximately 29% found once. Time point noted: patch test 1, 2 weeks after DPC sensitization. The treatment here: therapeutic diphenylcyclopropenone sensitization with weekly scalp DPC. The chain carries TRBV6-5 and TRBJ1-6, with unresolved D. The TCR comes from a middle-aged man with alopecia areata. Some clones in this sample may be carry-over from other donors' samples. This specimen was whole blood, taken in connection with sensitization to the hapten diphenylcyclopropenone (DPC). The CDR3 sequence: CASTPVQRHNSPLHF. DNA for the CDR3: TGTGCCAGCACACCCGTTCAACGGCATAATTCACCCCTCCACTTT.